These T cell receptor beta chains were read from a single sample in a study of cytomegalovirus exposure and HLA in healthy donors. The table came from immunoSEQ multiplex PCR; TCRdb's copy has only in-frame clones and leaves some out. In the table there are about 190,000 clones, around 78% of which are singletons. Sequenced input: PBMCs. These receptors came from a woman aged 30 to 39 in good health and CMV-seropositive. Both conserved end residues are part of each CDR3. D genes are given only for firm matches. Clone size is given for some rows only: seen once, a few or many times, or a class if the clone is expanded.

few,TRBD2,TRBJ2-5,TRBV27,TGTGCCAGCAGTCCGGGACTAGCGGAAGAGACCCAGTACTTC,CASSPGLAEETQYF
few,.,TRBJ2-5,TRBV11-3,TGTGCCAGCAGCCCCCGGAGGGGCCAAGAGACCCAGTACTTC,CASSPRRGQETQYF
once,.,TRBJ2-7,TRBV15,TGTGCCACCAGCAGAGATCTAAACAGGATCTACGAGCAGTACTTC,CATSRDLNRIYEQYF
once,TRBD2,TRBJ2-5,TRBV7-9,TGTGCCAGCAGCCCCCGACTAGCTTCGGCCAGAGAGACCCAGTACTTC,CASSPRLASARETQYF
.,.,TRBJ2-3,TRBV10-1,TGCGCCAGCAAACTAGTCCCAGATACGCAGTATTTT,CASKLVPDTQYF
few,TRBD1,TRBJ1-5,TRBV7-2,TGTGCCAGCAGTGGACAGGGAGGCGTGCAGCCCCAGCATTTT,CASSGQGGVQPQHF
.,.,TRBJ2-5,TRBV5-4,TGTGCCAGCAGCTCCCTAACGGCGGGGTACCAAGAGACCCAGTACTTC,CASSSLTAGYQETQYF
.,.,TRBJ2-7,TRBV7-2,TGTGCCAGCAGCTTCCCAGGGCGGGGCTACGAGCAGTACTTC,CASSFPGRGYEQYF
.,.,TRBJ2-2,TRBV9,TGTGCCAGCAGCGTAGCGGGACAGAACACCGGGGAGCTGTTTTTT,CASSVAGQNTGELFF
.,TRBD2,TRBJ2-5,TRBV19,TGTGCCAGTAGTACTGGACTAGCGGGAGGGAGGGAGACCCAGTACTTC,CASSTGLAGGRETQYF
.,.,TRBJ2-7,TRBV14,TGTGCCAGCAGCCAAGATTGGAGGGTCGGTGGCTACGAGCAGTACTTC,CASSQDWRVGGYEQYF
.,TRBD2,TRBJ2-3,TRBV7-2,TGTGCCAGCAGCTTATTTACGACTAGCGGTATAAAGACGCAGTATTTT,CASSLFTTSGIKTQYF
.,.,TRBJ2-3,TRBV7-2,TGTGCCAGCACCAAACGGGTAGCGGCTCACCCTACCACAGATACGCAGTATTTT,CASTKRVAAHPTTDTQYF
.,TRBD2,TRBJ2-1,TRBV4-1,TGCGCCAGCAGCCAAGCGGGACTAGCACGTGTGTCCTACAATGAGCAGTTCTTC,CASSQAGLARVSYNEQFF
.,.,TRBJ1-4,TRBV7-9,TGTGCCAGCAGCTTGGACAGCGATGAAAAACTGTTTTTT,CASSLDSDEKLFF
.,TRBD2,TRBJ2-1,TRBV28,TGTGCCAGCAGTTCTCCTAGCGGGAGGCGTTATGAGCAGTTCTTC,CASSSPSGRRYEQFF
.,.,TRBJ2-7,TRBV9,TGTGCCAGCAGCTTCCGGGACACTTCCTACGAGCAGTACTTC,CASSFRDTSYEQYF